Listed below are T cell receptor beta chains from one sample, sequenced in a study of T cell clonotyping in hematopoietic cell transplantation. The method was immunoSEQ multiplex PCR; TCRdb's version includes in-frame clones alone and lacks a portion of them. The data show 13,000 or so clones, roughly 92% seen once. The source material was PBMCs, sampled 100 days after allogeneic stem cell transplant. The origin of the receptors is a female patient aged 45-65 years who had an allogeneic stem cell transplant from an unrelated donor, so the T cells may come from the graft donor. Some clones in this sample may be carry-over from other donors' samples. The CDR3 runs from the conserved cysteine through the conserved F or W. Fields, in order: clone size, D gene, V gene, J gene, CDR3 DNA, CDR3 protein. D genes are given only for firm matches. Clone size is stated in some rows and not others, as once, few, many or a class when expanded.

size: .; D: .; V: TRBV4-1; J: TRBJ2-3; DNA: TGCGCCAGCAGCCAAGGTGGAGATACGCAGTATTTT; CDR3: CASSQGGDTQYF
size: .; D: TRBD1; V: TRBV5-1; J: TRBJ1-4; DNA: TGCGCCAGCAGCTTACTGACAGGGAGAGATGAAAAACTGTTTTTT; CDR3: CASSLLTGRDEKLFF
size: .; D: .; V: TRBV28; J: TRBJ2-3; DNA: TGTGCCAGCAGTTTTCAAGCAGCAGATACGCAGTATTTT; CDR3: CASSFQAADTQYF
size: .; D: .; V: TRBV11-2; J: TRBJ1-4; DNA: TGTGCCAGCAGCTTCGGGACAATGTCAACTAATGAAAAACTGTTTTTT; CDR3: CASSFGTMSTNEKLFF
size: .; D: .; V: TRBV5-1; J: TRBJ1-1; DNA: TGCGCCAGCAGCTTAGGAGGGCCCGGCACTGAAGCTTTCTTT; CDR3: CASSLGGPGTEAFF
size: .; D: .; V: TRBV4-1; J: TRBJ2-1; DNA: TGCGCCAGCAGCCATCTACAGGGGACTCACAATGAGCAGTTCTTC; CDR3: CASSHLQGTHNEQFF
size: .; D: .; V: TRBV7-3; J: TRBJ2-2; DNA: TGTGCCAGCAGCCCCGGAGCCGAGAACACCGGGGAGCTGTTTTTT; CDR3: CASSPGAENTGELFF
size: .; D: .; V: TRBV7-7; J: TRBJ1-6; DNA: TGTGCCAGCAGCTTACAGCTGGGTTCACCCCTCCACTTT; CDR3: CASSLQLGSPLHF
size: .; D: TRBD2; V: TRBV29-1; J: TRBJ2-2; DNA: TGCAGCGTAGACCTAGCGGCCGGGGAGCTGTTTTTT; CDR3: CSVDLAAGELFF
size: .; D: .; V: TRBV18; J: TRBJ1-1; DNA: TGTGCCAGCTCACCCCAGGGTACTGAAGCTTTCTTT; CDR3: CASSPQGTEAFF
size: .; D: TRBD1; V: TRBV27; J: TRBJ1-5; DNA: TGTGCCACTAGACAGGGGGAGAGCAATCAGCCCCAGCATTTT; CDR3: CATRQGESNQPQHF
size: .; D: .; V: TRBV19; J: TRBJ2-1; DNA: TGTGCCAGTAGTATCGACAGTGGCTCCTACAATGAGCAGTTCTTC; CDR3: CASSIDSGSYNEQFF
size: .; D: .; V: TRBV5-7; J: TRBJ1-2; DNA: TGTGCCAGCAGCTACCGGCCGGAACAGGGTGGCTACACCTTC; CDR3: CASSYRPEQGGYTF
size: .; D: .; V: TRBV29-1; J: TRBJ1-5; DNA: TGCAGCGTTGGGGACTTAAATCAGCCCCAGCATTTT; CDR3: CSVGDLNQPQHF
size: .; D: .; V: TRBV5-6; J: TRBJ1-4; DNA: TGTGCCAGCAGCTTGGCCGGAGTAGGTGAAAAACTGTTTTTT; CDR3: CASSLAGVGEKLFF
size: once; D: .; V: TRBV6-5; J: TRBJ2-5; DNA: TGTGCCAGCAGCCGGACTACGTGGGAGACCCAGTACTTC; CDR3: CASSRTTWETQYF
size: .; D: TRBD1; V: TRBV5-1; J: TRBJ1-2; DNA: TGCGCCAGCAGCTTGGGGACAGGGGGCGATGGCTACACCTTC; CDR3: CASSLGTGGDGYTF
size: .; D: .; V: TRBV9; J: TRBJ2-3; DNA: TGTGCCAGCAGCACCCAGGGGACAGATACGCAGTATTTT; CDR3: CASSTQGTDTQYF
size: .; D: TRBD1; V: TRBV7-9; J: TRBJ2-7; DNA: TGTGCCAGCAGCTCAAGAGGGACAGCTGACTACGAGCAGTACTTC; CDR3: CASSSRGTADYEQYF
size: .; D: TRBD1; V: TRBV5-1; J: TRBJ1-2; DNA: TGCGCCAGCAGCTTGGGACAGGGCTCTGACTATGGCTACACCTTC; CDR3: CASSLGQGSDYGYTF
size: .; D: .; V: TRBV5-6; J: TRBJ1-2; DNA: TGTGCCAGCACTGGTCAGCCTTATGGCTACACCTTC; CDR3: CASTGQPYGYTF
size: few; D: .; V: TRBV5-1; J: TRBJ2-5; DNA: TGCGCCAGCAGCTCCTTCCAAGAGACCCAGTACTTC; CDR3: CASSSFQETQYF
size: .; D: .; V: TRBV7-2; J: TRBJ1-2; DNA: TGTGCCAGCAGCTTAGCGAGGACGGATGGCTACACCTTC; CDR3: CASSLARTDGYTF
size: .; D: .; V: TRBV7-9; J: TRBJ1-6; DNA: TGTGCCAGCAGCCTCTCCTATAATTCACCCCTCCACTTT; CDR3: CASSLSYNSPLHF
size: .; D: .; V: TRBV5-4; J: TRBJ2-1; DNA: TGTGCCAGCAGCTTGAAAGTCTTGGTGGGCGGGAATGAGCAGTTCTTC; CDR3: CASSLKVLVGGNEQFF
size: once; D: TRBD2; V: TRBV7-9; J: TRBJ2-5; DNA: TGTGCCAGCAGCCCGGGGACTAGCGGGGGGCAAGAGACCCAGTACTTC; CDR3: CASSPGTSGGQETQYF
size: .; D: .; V: TRBV28; J: TRBJ1-2; DNA: TGTGCCAGCAGTCTTCGCGGCTATGGCTACACCTTC; CDR3: CASSLRGYGYTF
size: .; D: .; V: TRBV4-1; J: TRBJ2-7; DNA: TGCGCCAGCAGCCCTTTAGGGGGGAGAATCCGCGAGCAGTACTTC; CDR3: CASSPLGGRIREQYF
size: .; D: TRBD1; V: TRBV2; J: TRBJ1-5; DNA: TGTGCCAGCAGTGATCGAGCCCCGGGACAGTTTTATAATCAGCCCCAGCATTTT; CDR3: CASSDRAPGQFYNQPQHF
size: .; D: TRBD2; V: TRBV19; J: TRBJ2-5; DNA: TGTGCCAGTAGTATAGGTAATAGCGGGGGCCGCAAGTACTTC; CDR3: CASSIGNSGGRKYF
size: .; D: TRBD1; V: TRBV19; J: TRBJ2-3; DNA: TGTGCCAGTATGGACAGGGGAAGAGCAGATACGCAGTATTTT; CDR3: CASMDRGRADTQYF